Below, 22 T cell receptor beta chains from the same sample are listed, as sequenced in a study of blood T cell repertoires in COVID-19. Assay used: immunoSEQ multiplex PCR; TCRdb lists only in-frame clones, some missing. The sample yields about 260,000 clones, about 87% seen once. The sequencing sample was made of PBMCs or T cells enriched from blood (not recorded which). The receptors were sampled from a woman aged 40 to 50 who had been exposed to COVID-19.

The rearrangement links TRBV5-6 to TRBJ2-2; D possibly corresponds to TRBD2 (6 bases). The germline gives CDR1 SGHDT, CDR2 YYEEEE. Trimming pared 4 bases from V and 3 bases from J, leaving 13 bases between. The CDR3 is made up of 15 amino acids. The CDR3 nucleotides read TGTGCCAGCAGCCCGCTAGCGTCCGACACCGGGGAGCTGTTTTTT. It codes for CASSPLASDTGELFF. Filled out from reference TRBV5-6 and TRBJ2-2, the complete variable domain reads DAGVTQSPTHLIKTRGQQVTLRCSPKSGHDTVSWYQQALGQGPQFIFQYYEEEERQRGNFPDRFSGHQFPNYSSELNVNALLLGDSALYLCASSPLASDTGELFFGEGSRLTVL.

This clone was seen just once. V gene TRBV9 combines with J gene TRBJ1-3; D is possibly TRBD1 (5 bases). Per the germline V gene, CDR1 is SGDLS and CDR2 is YYNGEE. The V end was cut by 0 bases, the J end by 0 bases, with 10 bases between. The CDR3 spans 16 residues. CDR3 bases: TGTGCCAGCAGCGTAGGGGTGGGGCTCTCTGGAAACACCATATATTTT. This sequence encodes CASSVGVGLSGNTIYF. The full variable domain, in which reference TRBV9 and TRBJ1-3 provide the parts outside the CDR3, is DSGVTQTPKHLITATGQRVTLRCSPRSGDLSVYWYQQSLDQGLQFLIQYYNGEERAKGNILERFSAQQFPDLHSELNLSSLELGDSALYFCASSVGVGLSGNTIYFGEGSWLTVV.

The chain has TRBV4-3 and TRBJ2-1; 9 bases match TRBD2. Germline values: CDR1 LGHNA, CDR2 YSLEER. V shed 4 bases, J shed 9 bases, and the junction held 13 bases outside the gene matches. This CDR3 is built from 16 residues. The CDR3 here is CASSRGSVGREGEQFF. The CDR3, as DNA: TGCGCCAGCAGCCGCGGGAGTGTGGGGCGGGAGGGTGAGCAGTTCTTC.

The CDR3 coding sequence is TGCGCCAGCAGCCATTCAGGGGCCTCCTCTTACGAGCAGTACGTC. Its translation is CASSHSGASSYEQYV. The chain has TRBV4-1 and TRBJ2-7, with TRBD1 as a possible D gene (6 bases). Germline CDR1 and CDR2: MGHRA and YSYEKL. This CDR3 has 15 amino acids. The V end was cut by 3 bases, the J end by 4 bases, with 16 bases between.

CDR3: CASSPDRDSPLHF. The CDR3 DNA reads TGTGCCAGCAGCCCGGACAGGGACTCACCCCTCCACTTT. The chain uses TRBV2 and TRBJ1-6; 8 bases match TRBD1. CDR3 length equals 13 residues. V dropped 6 bases and J dropped 10; count of bases not matched to a gene: 5. The germline V gene encodes CDR1 SNHLY and CDR2 FYNNEI. Full variable domain (missing parts from reference TRBV2 and TRBJ1-6): EPEVTQTPSHQVTQMGQEVILRCVPISNHLYFYWYRQILGQKVEFLVSFYNNEISEKSEIFDDQFSVERPDGSNFTLKIRSTKLEDSAMYFCASSPDRDSPLHFGNGTRLTVT.

The J gene is TRBJ1-6, the V gene TRBV6-1; 8 bases align to TRBD1. This CDR3 has 14 amino acids. Germline loops: CDR1 MNHNS, CDR2 SASEGT. The ends lost 2 bases at V and 7 bases at J; junction bases unmatched: 1. Here the CDR3 reads CASSEWTGNSPLHF. The DNA for the CDR3 is TGTGCCAGCAGTGAATGGACAGGGAATTCACCCCTCCACTTT.

The chain carries TRBV12-3 or TRBV12-4 and TRBJ1-4; no definite D call. V was shortened by 3 bases and J by 4 bases, with 6 bases between the two germline ends. CDR3 length equals 13 residues. The CDR3 region has the DNA TGTGCCAGCAGTTTCCCAGGTAATGAAAAACTGTTTTTT. Its translation is CASSFPGNEKLFF.

This clone was counted once. The chain has TRBV7-2 and TRBJ2-1; 9 bases map to TRBD2. Germline CDR1 SGHTA, CDR2 FQGNSA. CDR3 length: 16 amino acids. With 1 base clipped from V and 4 bases from J, the junction kept 5 bases outside the gene matches. This CDR3 reads CASSLVISGGYNEQFF. The CDR3 coding sequence is TGTGCCAGCAGCTTAGTGATTAGCGGGGGATACAATGAGCAGTTCTTC.

The chain combines TRBV27 with TRBJ2-3, with D perhaps TRBD2 (5 bases). The CDR3 covers 15 residues. The V gene's germline CDR1 is MNHEY and CDR2 SMNVEV (reference sequence). V gave up 1 base and J gave up 2 bases, with 10 bases separating them. CDR3 bases: TGTGCCAGCAGTTTATTGCGTAGCGCCACAGATACGCAGTATTTT. It codes for CASSLLRSATDTQYF.

V gene TRBV6-1 combines with J gene TRBJ1-1; possibly TRBD1 for D (5 bases). The V end lost 3 bases, the J end lost 2 bases, and 13 bases lay between the germline ends. The CDR3 has 15 amino acids. The V gene's germline CDR1 is MNHNS and CDR2 SASEGT. CDR3 sequence: CASSDVGGTNTEAFF. In DNA form, the CDR3 reads TGTGCCAGCAGTGACGTCGGGGGGACTAACACTGAAGCTTTCTTT.

The count of this clone is one. The chain is built from TRBV28 and TRBJ2-5; maybe TRBD1 (7 bases). The CDR3 loop spans 19 amino acids. Trimming pared 0 bases from V and 1 base from J, leaving 21 bases between. Germline CDR1 is MDHEN and CDR2 is SYDVKM. The CDR3 DNA reads as TGTGCCAGCAGTTTATGGTCTTTAGAAGGCAGGGGGGCCCAAGAGACCCAGTACTTC. Translation gives CASSLWSLEGRGAQETQYF.

V is TRBV5-1 and J is TRBJ2-5; 14 positions agree with TRBD2. Trimming at V came to 7 bases and at J to 5 bases, leaving 7 bases not matched to a gene. There are 15 residues in the CDR3. Germline lookup yields CDR1 SGHRS and CDR2 YFSETQ. This CDR3 is CASRTSGGSIETQYF. In DNA form, the CDR3 reads TGCGCCAGCCGGACTAGCGGGGGGTCTATTGAGACCCAGTACTTC.

V is TRBV4-1 and J is TRBJ2-5, with TRBD1 as a possible D gene (6 bases). CDR1 is MGHRA, CDR2 YSYEKL, per germline. The CDR3 is 14 amino acids. Trimming removed 2 bases at V and 5 bases at J, with 12 bases between. CDR3 amino acids: CASSQPGALETQYF. CDR3 in DNA: TGCGCCAGCAGCCAACCAGGGGCCTTGGAGACCCAGTACTTC.

This clone was detected a few times. V and J are TRBV3-1 (or the pseudogene TRBV3-2) and TRBJ1-1, with TRBD1 identical over 8 bases. CDR3 length equals 14 residues. CDR1 and CDR2 from the germline V gene are LGHDT and YNNKEL (reference sequence). Unmatched junction bases numbered 9, after V lost 6 bases and J lost 6 bases. The CDR3 DNA follows: TGTGCCAGCAGAGGGTCAGGGGGCGGGGCTGAAGCTTTCTTT. Translating it yields CASRGSGGGAEAFF.

The chain joins TRBV7-3 to TRBJ1-1; the match to TRBD1 covers 9 bases. Germline V gene lookup returns CDR1 SGHTA and CDR2 FQGTGA. The CDR3 is 14 amino acids. J gave up 4 bases and V 2 bases, and 2 bases lay outside the gene matches. The CDR3 protein is CASSLEQGATEAFF. The CDR3 bases are TGTGCCAGCAGCTTAGAACAGGGGGCCACTGAAGCTTTCTTT.

This clone was seen only once. The chain recombines TRBV6-5 with TRBJ1-2; TRBD1 matches at 9 bases. V lost 6 bases, J lost 7 bases, and 12 bases stayed unmatched. CDR3 size: 15 residues. From germline, CDR1 is MNHEY and CDR2 SVGAGI. This CDR3 is CASRRPGQGVGGYTF. CDR3 sequence (DNA): TGTGCCAGCAGGAGACCGGGACAGGGAGTTGGTGGCTACACCTTC.

The CDR3 loop reads CASRETGGGTGELFF. In DNA, the CDR3 is TGTGCCAGCAGAGAGACAGGGGGCGGCACCGGGGAGCTGTTTTTT. The V gene is TRBV6-5, the J gene TRBJ2-2; 10 bases align to TRBD1. The J segment lost 4 bases and the V segment lost 6 bases, leaving 5 bases of the junction unmatched. The CDR3 is 15 residues long. Germline CDR1 reads MNHEY; CDR2 reads SVGAGI.

A word on this clone: A junction end diverges from the germline sequence, so it may reflect a read error. The genes are TRBV5-1 and TRBJ1-2; the D gene is possibly TRBD1 (5 bases). Germline V gives CDR1 SGHRS, CDR2 YFSETQ. This CDR3 comprises 11 residues. CDR3 residues: CASRRDYGYTF. CDR3 bases: TGTGCCAGCCGCAGGGACTATGGCTACACCTTC.

V gene TRBV6-2 or TRBV6-3 combines with J gene TRBJ1-5; D ambiguous. CDR1 is MNHEY, CDR2 SVGEGT, per germline. The V end was cut by 0 bases, the J end by 3 bases, with 15 bases between. The CDR3 has 17 amino acids. The CDR3 nucleotides are TGTGCCAGCAGTTACTCGAGGAGGCCTAAATTCAATCAGCCCCAGCATTTT. Its translation: CASSYSRRPKFNQPQHF.

The rearrangement joins TRBV2 to TRBJ1-1; weak D call: TRBD1 (5 bases). The CDR3 is 12 residues long. V lost 5 bases and J lost 10, with 14 bases in between. Germline assignment: CDR1 SNHLY and CDR2 FYNNEI. The CDR3 reads CASSKAGQGAFF. DNA for the CDR3: TGTGCCAGCAGTAAGGCAGGGCAGGGAGCTTTCTTT.

The chain carries TRBV6-5 and TRBJ2-1; D remains ambiguous. Looked up from germline, CDR1 is MNHEY and CDR2 is SVGAGI. This CDR3 region has 13 residues. Between the trimmed V and J ends, which lost 1 base and 6 bases, there was a span of 7 bases. For the CDR3, the DNA is TGTGCCAGCAGTTACTATCCGGGCAATGAGCAGTTCTTC. It encodes CASSYYPGNEQFF.

The chain is built from TRBV27 and TRBJ2-3, with TRBD1 matching 7 bases. From germline, CDR1 is MNHEY and CDR2 SMNVEV (reference sequence). This CDR3 is built from 16 residues. J gave up 0 bases and V 6 bases, and 9 bases lay outside the gene matches. CDR3 sequence: CASRLTGVYSTDTQYF. DNA of the CDR3: TGTGCCAGCAGATTAACAGGGGTCTATAGCACAGATACGCAGTATTTT.